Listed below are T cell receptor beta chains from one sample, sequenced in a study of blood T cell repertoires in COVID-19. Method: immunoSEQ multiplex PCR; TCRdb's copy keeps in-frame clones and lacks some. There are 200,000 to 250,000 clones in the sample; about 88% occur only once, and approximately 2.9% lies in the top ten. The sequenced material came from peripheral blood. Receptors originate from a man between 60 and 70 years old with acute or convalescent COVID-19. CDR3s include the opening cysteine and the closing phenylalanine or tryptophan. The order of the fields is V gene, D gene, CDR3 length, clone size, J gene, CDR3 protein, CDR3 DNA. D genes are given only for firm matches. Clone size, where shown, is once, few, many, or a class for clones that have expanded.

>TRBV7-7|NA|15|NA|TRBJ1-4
CASSLDRRGLGKLFF
TGTGCCAGCAGCTTAGACCGAAGGGGTTTGGGAAAACTGTTTTTT
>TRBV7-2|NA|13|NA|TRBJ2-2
CASSSRYPGELFF
TGTGCCAGCAGCTCTAGGTACCCCGGGGAGCTGTTTTTT
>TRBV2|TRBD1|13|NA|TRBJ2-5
CASSGTGQETQYF
TGTGCCAGCAGCGGGACAGGCCAAGAGACCCAGTACTTC
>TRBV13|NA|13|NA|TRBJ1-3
CASSPLVPNTIYF
TGTGCCAGCAGCCCCCTCGTCCCAAACACCATATATTTT
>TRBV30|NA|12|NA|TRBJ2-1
CAWSVLWSEQFF
TGTGCCTGGAGTGTTTTATGGAGTGAGCAGTTCTTC
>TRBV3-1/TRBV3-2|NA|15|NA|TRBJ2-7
CASSQDKPRGGEQYF
TGTGCCAGCAGCCAAGATAAGCCCAGGGGCGGCGAGCAGTACTTC
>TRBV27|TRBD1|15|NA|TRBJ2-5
CASSTSGTGRVTQYF
TGTGCCAGCAGTACTTCCGGGACAGGGAGGGTGACCCAGTACTTC
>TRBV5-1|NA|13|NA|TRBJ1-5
CASSLYGNQPQHF
TGCGCCAGCAGCCTTTACGGGAACCAGCCCCAGCATTTT
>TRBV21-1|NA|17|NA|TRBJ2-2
CASSSHSAGDGTGELFF
TGTGCCAGCAGCTCACATAGCGCCGGGGATGGCACCGGGGAGCTGTTTTTT
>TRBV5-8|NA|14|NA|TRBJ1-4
CASSMTEINEKLFF
TGTGCCAGCAGCATGACAGAGATTAATGAAAAACTGTTTTTT
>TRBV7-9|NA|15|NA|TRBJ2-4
CASSLEEGGKDIQYF
TGTGCCAGCAGCCTCGAGGAGGGCGGGAAAGACATTCAGTACTTC
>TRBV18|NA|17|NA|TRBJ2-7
CASSPPRGHSLSYEQYF
TGTGCCAGCTCACCCCCCAGGGGACACAGTCTCTCCTACGAGCAGTACTTC
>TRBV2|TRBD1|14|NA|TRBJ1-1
CATPPGQGGPEAFF
TGTGCCACCCCCCCAGGACAGGGTGGCCCTGAAGCTTTCTTT
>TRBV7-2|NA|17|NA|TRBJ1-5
CASSLFRGGVSNQPQHF
TGTGCCAGCAGCTTATTCCGGGGGGGGGTTAGCAATCAGCCCCAGCATTTT
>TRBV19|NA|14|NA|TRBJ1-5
CASSIVLGGQPQHF
TGTGCCAGTAGTATTGTTCTGGGGGGTCAGCCCCAGCATTTT
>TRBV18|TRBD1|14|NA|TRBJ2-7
CASSTRTGGYEQYF
TGTGCCAGCTCAACCCGGACAGGGGGGTACGAGCAGTACTTC
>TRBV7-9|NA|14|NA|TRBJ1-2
CASSLVSIEGGYTF
TGTGCCAGCAGCTTAGTGTCCATCGAGGGAGGCTACACCTTC
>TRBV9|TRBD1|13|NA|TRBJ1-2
CASRDGTVYGYTF
TGTGCCAGCAGAGATGGGACAGTCTATGGCTACACCTTC
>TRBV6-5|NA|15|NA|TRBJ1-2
CASSYKRGAGYGYTF
TGTGCCAGCAGTTACAAACGGGGGGCCGGCTATGGCTACACCTTC
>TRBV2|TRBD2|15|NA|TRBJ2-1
CASSDAGGGGARKFF
TGTGCCAGCAGCGACGCCGGGGGCGGGGGGGCTAGGAAGTTCTTC
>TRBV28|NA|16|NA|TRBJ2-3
CASSPIARGVADTQYF
TGTGCCAGCAGTCCCATTGCCAGGGGGGTAGCAGATACGCAGTATTTT
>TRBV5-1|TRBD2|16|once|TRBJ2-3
CASSLALRGGTDTQYF
TGCGCCAGCAGCTTGGCTTTGCGGGGGGGCACAGATACGCAGTATTTT
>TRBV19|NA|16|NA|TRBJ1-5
CASSMSGQPWGQPQHF
TGTGCCAGTAGTATGTCTGGACAGCCGTGGGGTCAGCCCCAGCATTTT
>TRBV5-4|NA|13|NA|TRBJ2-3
CASSLPLTDTQYF
TGTGCCAGCAGCTTGCCCCTCACAGATACGCAGTATTTT
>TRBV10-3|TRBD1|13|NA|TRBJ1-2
CATRTGGTGGYTF
TGTGCCACCAGGACAGGGGGGACGGGTGGCTACACCTTC
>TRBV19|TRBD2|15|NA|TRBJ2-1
CASSSRGAKYNEQFF
TGTGCCAGTAGTTCGCGGGGGGCCAAGTACAATGAGCAGTTCTTC
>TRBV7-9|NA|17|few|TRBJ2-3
CASSLSPGRGGTDTQYF
TGTGCCAGCAGCTTAAGTCCGGGCAGGGGAGGCACAGATACGCAGTATTTT
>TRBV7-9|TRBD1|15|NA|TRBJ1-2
CASSLAGQELGGYTF
TGTGCCAGCAGCTTAGCGGGACAGGAACTCGGGGGCTACACCTTC
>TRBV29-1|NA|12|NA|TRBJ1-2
CSVDGTRNGYTF
TGCAGCGTTGACGGGACAAGAAATGGCTACACCTTC
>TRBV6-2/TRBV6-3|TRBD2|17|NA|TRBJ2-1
CASSYSASGGLYNEQFF
TGTGCCAGCAGTTACTCGGCTAGCGGGGGGCTCTACAATGAGCAGTTCTTC
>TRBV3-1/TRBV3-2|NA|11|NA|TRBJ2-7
CASSQGRVLRF
TGTGCCAGCAGCCAAGGAAGAGTGCTCCGCTTC
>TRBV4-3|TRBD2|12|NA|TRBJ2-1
CASSREGFEQFF
TGCGCCAGCAGCCGGGAGGGTTTTGAGCAGTTCTTC
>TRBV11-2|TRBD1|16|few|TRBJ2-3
CASRWIGTGSTDTQYF
TGTGCCAGCAGATGGATCGGGACAGGGTCCACAGATACGCAGTATTTT
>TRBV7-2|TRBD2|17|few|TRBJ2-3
CASSLGFSGAVADTQYF
TGTGCCAGCAGCTTAGGGTTTAGCGGGGCGGTCGCAGATACGCAGTATTTT
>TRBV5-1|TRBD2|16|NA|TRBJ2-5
CASSYNPGLASETQYF
TGCGCCAGCAGCTACAATCCGGGACTAGCTAGCGAGACCCAGTACTTC
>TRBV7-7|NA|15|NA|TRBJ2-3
CASSVGWGRADTQYF
TGTGCCAGCAGCGTCGGGTGGGGGCGCGCAGATACGCAGTATTTT
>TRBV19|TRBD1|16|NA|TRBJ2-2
CASSTGQGANTGELFF
TGTGCCAGTAGTACGGGACAGGGCGCGAACACCGGGGAGCTGTTTTTT
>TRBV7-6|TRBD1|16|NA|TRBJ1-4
CASSSQTGAVREKLFF
TGTGCCAGCAGCTCCCAAACAGGGGCTGTCCGCGAAAAACTGTTTTTT